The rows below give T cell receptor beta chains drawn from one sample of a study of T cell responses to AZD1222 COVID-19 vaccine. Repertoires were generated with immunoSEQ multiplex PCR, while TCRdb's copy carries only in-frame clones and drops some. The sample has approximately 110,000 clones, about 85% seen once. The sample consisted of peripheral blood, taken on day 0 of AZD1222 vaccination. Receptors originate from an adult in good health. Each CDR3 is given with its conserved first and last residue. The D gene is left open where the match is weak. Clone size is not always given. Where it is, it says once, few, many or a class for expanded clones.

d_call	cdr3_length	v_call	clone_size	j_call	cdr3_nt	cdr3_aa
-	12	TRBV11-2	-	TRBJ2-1	TGTGCCAGCAGCTTATCCGGACAGCCCCAGTTCTTC	CASSLSGQPQFF
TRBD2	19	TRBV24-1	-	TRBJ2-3	TGTGCCACCAGTGGCCAAGACCCCTCAGCGGGGGTCTATACAGATACGCAGTATTTT	CATSGQDPSAGVYTDTQYF
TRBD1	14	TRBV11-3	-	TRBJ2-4	TGTGCCAGCAGCTTGGGGCAGGGGGACGACATTCAGTACTTC	CASSLGQGDDIQYF
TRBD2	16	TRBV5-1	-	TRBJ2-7	TGCGCCAGCAGCCCCAAGCTAGCGGGTACTGGTTACGAGCAGTACTTC	CASSPKLAGTGYEQYF
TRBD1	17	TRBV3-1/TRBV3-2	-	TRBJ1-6	TGTGCCAGCAGCCCGGTCAGGGGGCGCGGGAATAATTCACCCCTCCACTTT	CASSPVRGRGNNSPLHF
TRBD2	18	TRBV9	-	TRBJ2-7	TGTGCCAGCAGCGTAGTGGGTAGCGGGGGCCCTAGCTCCTACGAGCAGTACTTC	CASSVVGSGGPSSYEQYF
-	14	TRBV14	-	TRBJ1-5	TGTGCCAGCAGCCAAGCTGGGGCTCTAGGGCCCCAGCATTTT	CASSQAGALGPQHF
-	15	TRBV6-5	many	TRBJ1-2	TGTGCCAGCAGTCCCTCGGGGGGGAGCTTGTATGGCTACACCTTC	CASSPSGGSLYGYTF
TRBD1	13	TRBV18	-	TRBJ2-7	TGTGCCAGCTCACCAGGAGGACAGGGGAATTGGTACTTC	CASSPGGQGNWYF
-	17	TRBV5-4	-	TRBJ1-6	TGTGCCAGCAGCTTGGCCGGGAGCACCGGAGGGGATTCACCCCTCCACTTT	CASSLAGSTGGDSPLHF
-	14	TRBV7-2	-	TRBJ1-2	TGTGCCAGCAGCTTCACAGGTGTGGGCTATGGCTACACCTTC	CASSFTGVGYGYTF
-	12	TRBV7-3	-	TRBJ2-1	TGTGCCAGCAGGAACCCTAATGAGCAGCAGTTCTTC	CASRNPNEQQFF
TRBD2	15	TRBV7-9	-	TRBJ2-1	TGTGCCAGCAGCTTAGGCGCGGGGGGGTACAATGAGCAGTTCTTC	CASSLGAGGYNEQFF
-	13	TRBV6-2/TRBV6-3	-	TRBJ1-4	TGTGCCAGCAGTTTGCGGGGTACTCCGGAACTGTTTTTT	CASSLRGTPELFF
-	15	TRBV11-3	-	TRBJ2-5	TGTGCCAGCAGCTTTGTGACGGGGGCCCAAGAGACCCAGTACTTC	CASSFVTGAQETQYF
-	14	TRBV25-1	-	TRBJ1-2	TGTGCCAGCAGTGATGCTACAGCTCGCTATGGCTACACCTTC	CASSDATARYGYTF
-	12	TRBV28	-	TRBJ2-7	TGTGCCAGCAGCGGGAGTACCTACGAGCAGTACTTC	CASSGSTYEQYF
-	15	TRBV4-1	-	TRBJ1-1	TGCGCCAGCAGCCCAACAGGCGAATGGTTCACTGAAGCTTTCTTT	CASSPTGEWFTEAFF
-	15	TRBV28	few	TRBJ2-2	TGTGCCAGCAGTTTATACGACATAAGGTCGGGGGAGCTGTTTTTT	CASSLYDIRSGELFF
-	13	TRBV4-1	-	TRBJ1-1	TGCGCCAGCAGCCAAGGGGACGTTGGTGAAGCTTTCTTT	CASSQGDVGEAFF
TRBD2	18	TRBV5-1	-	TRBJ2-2	TGCGCCAGCAGCCTGCGACCGACTAGCGGGGGAAACACCGGGGAGCTGTTTTTT	CASSLRPTSGGNTGELFF
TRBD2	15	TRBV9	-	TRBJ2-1	TGTGCCAGCACCCCGACTAGCGGAGCCTACAATGAGCAGTTCTTC	CASTPTSGAYNEQFF
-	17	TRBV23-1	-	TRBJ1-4	TGCGCCAGCAGTCATTACCCTCCCCGAGCCGGGGATGAAAAACTGTTTTTT	CASSHYPPRAGDEKLFF
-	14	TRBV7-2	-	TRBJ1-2	TGTGCCAGCAGCTCCCGGACAGAAATCAACGGCTACACCTTC	CASSSRTEINGYTF
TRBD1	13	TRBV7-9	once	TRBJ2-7	TGTGCCAGCAGCCCTGGACAGGGCGTCGAGCAGTACTTC	CASSPGQGVEQYF
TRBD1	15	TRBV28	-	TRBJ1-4	TGTGCCAGTAGTTCCGGACAGGGGCAATCTCAAAAACTGTTTTTT	CASSSGQGQSQKLFF
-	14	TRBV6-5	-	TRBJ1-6	TGTGCCAGCAGCCACCAGGACGTTCCGTCACCCCTCCACTTT	CASSHQDVPSPLHF
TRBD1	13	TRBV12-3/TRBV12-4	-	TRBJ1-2	TGTGCCAGCAGTTTAGCAACAGGGGACGGCTACACCTTC	CASSLATGDGYTF
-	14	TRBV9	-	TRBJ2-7	TGTGCCAGCAGCGTAGGATCAAGAAACTACGAGCAGTACTTC	CASSVGSRNYEQYF
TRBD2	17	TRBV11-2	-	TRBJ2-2	TGTGCCAGCAGAACAAGAGCGGGGGGACTCCACACCGGGGAGCTGTTTTTT	CASRTRAGGLHTGELFF
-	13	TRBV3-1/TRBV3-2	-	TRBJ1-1	TGTGCCAGCAGCCAAAAACAGAATCATGGAGCTTTCTTT	CASSQKQNHGAFF
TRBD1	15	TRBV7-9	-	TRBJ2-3	TGTGCCAGCAGCTCCGGGACAGATAGCACAGATACGCAGTATTTT	CASSSGTDSTDTQYF
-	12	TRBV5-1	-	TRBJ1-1	TGCGCCAGCAACTACGGGGGTACTGAAGCTTTCTTT	CASNYGGTEAFF
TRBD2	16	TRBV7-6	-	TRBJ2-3	TGTGCCAGCAGCCCCTTAGCGGGGGGTAGCACAGATACGCAGTATTTT	CASSPLAGGSTDTQYF
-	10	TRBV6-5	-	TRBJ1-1	TGTGCCCATGGGGGGGCTGGGGCTTTCTTT	CAHGGAGAFF
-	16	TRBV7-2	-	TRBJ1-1	TGTGCCAGCAGCTTGATGGGGGGCCCGAGGCCCAGTGAAGCTTTCTTT	CASSLMGGPRPSEAFF
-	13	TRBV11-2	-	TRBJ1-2	TGTGCCAGCAGCTTAGATGGGGCAGACCTGAACACCTTC	CASSLDGADLNTF
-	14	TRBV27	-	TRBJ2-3	TGTGCCAGCAGCCTCCGGGGCTCCACAGATACGCAGTATTTT	CASSLRGSTDTQYF
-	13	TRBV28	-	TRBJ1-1	TGTGCCAGCGAACGGGGTTGGGACACTGAAGCTTTCTTT	CASERGWDTEAFF
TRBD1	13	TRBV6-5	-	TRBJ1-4	TGTGCCAGCCGGGACAGAGCTAATGAAAAACTGTTTTTT	CASRDRANEKLFF
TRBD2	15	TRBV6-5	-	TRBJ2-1	TGTGCCAGCAGTCCGGCGGGGGGCCGAAACAATGAGCAGTTCTTC	CASSPAGGRNNEQFF
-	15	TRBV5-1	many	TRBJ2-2	TGCGCCAGCAGCCCCCGGAGGCTGAACACCGGGGAGCTGTTTTTT	CASSPRRLNTGELFF
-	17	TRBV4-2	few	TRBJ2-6	TGTGCCAGCAGCCAAGACTCAAGTGCCTCTGGGGCCAACGTCCTGACTTTC	CASSQDSSASGANVLTF
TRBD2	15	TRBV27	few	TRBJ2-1	TGTGCCAGCAGTTTGACTAGCGGGGGATCTGATGAGCAGTTCTTC	CASSLTSGGSDEQFF